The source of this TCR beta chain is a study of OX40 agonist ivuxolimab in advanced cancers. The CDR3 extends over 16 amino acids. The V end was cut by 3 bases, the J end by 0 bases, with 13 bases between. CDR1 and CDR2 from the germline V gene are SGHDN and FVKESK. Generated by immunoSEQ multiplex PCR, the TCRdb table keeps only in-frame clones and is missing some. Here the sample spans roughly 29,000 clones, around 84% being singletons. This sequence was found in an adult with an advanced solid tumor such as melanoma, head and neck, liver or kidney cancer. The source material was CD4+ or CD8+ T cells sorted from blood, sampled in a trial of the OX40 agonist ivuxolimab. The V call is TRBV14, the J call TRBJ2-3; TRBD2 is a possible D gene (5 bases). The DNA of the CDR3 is TGTGCCAGCAGCCATACGCTAGCCGCCAGCACAGATACGCAGTATTTT. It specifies CASSHTLAASTDTQYF. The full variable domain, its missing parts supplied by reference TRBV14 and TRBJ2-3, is EAGVTQFPSHSVIEKGQTVTLRCDPISGHDNLYWYRRVMGKEIKFLLHFVKESKQDESGMPNNRFLAERTGGTYSTLKVQPAELEDSGVYFCASSHTLAASTDTQYFGPGTRLTVL.